These T cell receptor beta chains were read from a single sample in a study of OX40 agonist ivuxolimab in advanced cancers. Sequencing was performed with immunoSEQ multiplex PCR; in TCRdb, only in-frame clones are kept and a portion is missing. The repertoire consists of approximately 84,000 clones, with about 90% occurring once and the leading ten covering about 0.45%. Material: CD4+ or CD8+ T cells sorted from blood, obtained in a trial of the OX40 agonist ivuxolimab. The receptors originated from an adult with an advanced solid tumor such as melanoma, head and neck, liver or kidney cancer. CDR3s include the opening cysteine and the closing phenylalanine or tryptophan. The D gene is left open where the match is weak. Clone size is shown for a subset of rows, as once, few, many or a class of expanded clone.

TRBD1,TRBV11-3,TRBJ1-2,.,CASSPRAQGYGYTF,TGTGCCAGCAGCCCCCGGGCACAGGGGTATGGCTACACCTTC
TRBD1,TRBV5-1,TRBJ2-2,.,CASSSKGTGGTGELFF,TGCGCCAGCAGCTCCAAGGGGACAGGGGGAACCGGGGAGCTGTTTTTT
.,TRBV10-2,TRBJ2-2,.,CASSARSRGTGELFF,TGCGCCAGCAGTGCTAGAAGCCGGGGCACCGGGGAGCTGTTTTTT
.,TRBV29-1,TRBJ1-1,few,CSVAELMNTEAFF,TGCAGCGTAGCAGAGCTCATGAACACTGAAGCTTTCTTT
.,TRBV11-2,TRBJ1-4,.,CASSSLGGFVEKLFF,TGTGCCAGCAGCTCGCTGGGCGGTTTTGTAGAAAAACTGTTTTTT
TRBD2,TRBV4-2,TRBJ2-3,few,CASSPGEGRAGAPSTDTQYF,TGTGCCAGCAGCCCGGGGGAGGGGCGAGCGGGAGCCCCAAGCACAGATACGCAGTATTTT
.,TRBV28,TRBJ2-7,.,CASSSPGQSYEQYF,TGTGCCAGCAGTAGTCCGGGACAAAGCTACGAGCAGTACTTC
.,TRBV28,TRBJ2-3,.,CASRQDWRGPTDTQYF,TGTGCCAGCAGGCAGGACTGGAGAGGACCCACAGATACGCAGTATTTT
TRBD1,TRBV5-1,TRBJ1-2,.,CASSSASTGGYGYTF,TGCGCCAGCAGCTCCGCCTCGACAGGGGGCTATGGCTACACCTTC
.,TRBV5-4,TRBJ1-2,.,CASTGQSYGYTF,TGTGCCAGCACCGGACAGAGCTATGGCTACACCTTC
.,TRBV7-8,TRBJ2-7,.,CASSLATSRSSYEQYF,TGTGCCAGCAGCTTAGCGACAAGTCGGAGCTCCTACGAGCAGTACTTC
TRBD2,TRBV5-1,TRBJ2-3,.,CASRGLATCTDTQYF,TGCGCCAGCAGGGGACTAGCGACCTGCACAGATACGCAGTATTTT
.,TRBV7-2,TRBJ2-5,.,CASSLAARAETQYF,TGTGCCAGCAGCTTAGCGGCCAGGGCGGAGACCCAGTACTTC
.,TRBV30,TRBJ1-1,.,CAWSPQWSEAFF,TGTGCCTGGAGTCCCCAATGGAGTGAAGCTTTCTTT
.,TRBV5-5,TRBJ1-2,.,CASSLVAGADGYTF,TGTGCCAGCAGCTTGGTGGCAGGAGCGGATGGCTACACCTTC
TRBD1,TRBV9,TRBJ2-1,.,CASSLGQGGNEQFF,TGTGCCAGCAGCTTGGGACAGGGGGGGAATGAGCAGTTCTTC
.,TRBV28,TRBJ1-5,.,CASRSGFYSNQPQHF,TGTGCCAGCAGGTCCGGATTTTATAGCAATCAGCCCCAGCATTTT
.,TRBV7-7,TRBJ2-3,.,CASSLGLSTSTDTQYF,TGTGCCAGCAGCTTAGGGCTTTCAACTAGCACAGATACGCAGTATTTT
TRBD1,TRBV5-1,TRBJ2-7,.,CASSEGASYEQYF,TGCGCCAGCAGCGAGGGGGCGAGTTACGAGCAGTACTTC
TRBD2,TRBV30,TRBJ2-5,.,CASAGTSDSETQYF,TGTGCCTCCGCCGGGACTAGCGATTCGGAGACCCAGTACTTC
TRBD1,TRBV5-1,TRBJ1-1,.,CASSRQGAENTEAFF,TGCGCCAGCAGCAGACAGGGGGCCGAGAACACTGAAGCTTTCTTT
TRBD1,TRBV5-1,TRBJ2-4,.,CASSTGTGEKNIQYF,TGCGCCAGCAGCACAGGGACAGGGGAAAAAAACATTCAGTACTTC
.,TRBV2,TRBJ1-1,.,CASSEGGGEAFF,TGTGCCAGCAGTGAAGGTGGAGGTGAAGCTTTCTTT
TRBD2,TRBV7-6,TRBJ2-1,.,CASSFGAGTSGGAKQFF,TGTGCCAGCAGCTTTGGGGCCGGGACTAGCGGGGGGGCGAAGCAGTTCTTC
.,TRBV5-6,TRBJ2-5,.,CASSVTLGVPGETQYF,TGTGCCAGCAGCGTAACCCTCGGGGTGCCCGGGGAGACCCAGTACTTC
.,TRBV10-3,TRBJ2-7,.,CAIRRGYSQLGEQYF,TGTGCCATCAGGAGGGGTTATTCCCAACTTGGCGAGCAGTACTTC
TRBD2,TRBV4-2,TRBJ2-3,.,CASSSLAGATTDTQYF,TGTGCCAGCAGCTCACTAGCGGGGGCCACCACAGATACGCAGTATTTT
.,TRBV25-1,TRBJ1-1,few,CASSGDYGQQAFF,TGTGCCAGCAGTGGGGACTACGGTCAGCAAGCTTTCTTT
.,TRBV7-9,TRBJ2-7,.,CASSLGPADVDEQYF,TGTGCCAGCAGCTTAGGCCCCGCGGATGTCGACGAGCAGTACTTC
TRBD2,TRBV5-1,TRBJ2-3,.,CASSQTLAGGPGDTQYF,TGCGCCAGCAGCCAAACCTTGGCGGGAGGGCCGGGAGATACGCAGTATTTT
TRBD2,TRBV2,TRBJ2-5,.,CASSLSGRGRETQYF,TGTGCCAGCAGCCTTAGCGGGAGAGGGCGAGAGACCCAGTACTTC
TRBD2,TRBV27,TRBJ2-2,.,CASSSSGRATGELFF,TGTGCCAGCAGTTCTAGCGGGAGGGCCACCGGGGAGCTGTTTTTT
.,TRBV28,TRBJ1-3,.,CASSPYYGTGNTIYF,TGTGCCAGCAGTCCCTATTACGGCACTGGAAACACCATATATTTT
TRBD1,TRBV28,TRBJ2-7,.,CASTTRTGAYEQYF,TGTGCCAGCACCACCCGGACAGGGGCATACGAGCAGTACTTC
TRBD2,TRBV5-4,TRBJ2-3,.,CASSPYSGAATDTQYF,TGTGCCAGCAGCCCTTATAGCGGGGCCGCCACAGATACGCAGTATTTT
TRBD1,TRBV5-5,TRBJ2-6,few,CASSFTGGDGANVLTF,TGTGCCAGCAGCTTTACAGGGGGCGACGGGGCCAACGTCCTGACTTTC
.,TRBV19,TRBJ1-3,.,CASSPRGGNTIYF,TGTGCCAGTAGTCCCCGGGGAGGAAACACCATATATTTT
.,TRBV30,TRBJ1-5,.,CAWSVQGGGQPQHF,TGTGCCTGGAGTGTACAGGGTGGGGGGCAGCCCCAGCATTTT
.,TRBV28,TRBJ2-1,.,CASSEALSYNEQFF,TGTGCCAGCAGCGAGGCCTTATCCTACAATGAGCAGTTCTTC
TRBD2,TRBV5-1,TRBJ2-1,.,CASSQVGGSYEQFF,TGCGCCAGCAGCCAGGTCGGCGGGAGCTATGAGCAGTTCTTC
TRBD1,TRBV14,TRBJ1-4,.,CASSQWDSLPPNEKLFF,TGTGCCAGCAGCCAGTGGGACAGTCTGCCGCCTAATGAAAAACTGTTTTTT
.,TRBV6-1,TRBJ2-3,.,CASRSSSTDTQYF,TGTGCCAGCAGGTCCAGTTCCACAGATACGCAGTATTTT
.,TRBV7-9,TRBJ1-4,.,CASEEVPTNEKLFF,TGTGCCAGCGAGGAGGTCCCAACTAATGAAAAACTGTTTTTT
.,TRBV18,TRBJ2-5,.,CASSPPPGGETQYF,TGTGCCAGCTCACCACCGCCAGGCGGAGAGACCCAGTACTTC
.,TRBV6-1,TRBJ2-1,.,CASAPWGYNEQFF,TGTGCCAGCGCTCCCTGGGGTTACAATGAGCAGTTCTTC
.,TRBV2,TRBJ2-7,.,CASRDDSKQYF,TGTGCCAGCAGGGACGACAGTAAGCAGTACTTC
.,TRBV6-5,TRBJ1-2,.,CATGGGRGNYGYTF,TGTGCCACCGGGGGAGGACGCGGGAACTATGGCTACACCTTC
TRBD2,TRBV7-2,TRBJ2-7,once,CASSHRGTSSSYEQYF,TGTGCCAGCAGCCATAGGGGGACTAGCTCTTCCTACGAGCAGTACTTC
.,TRBV6-6,TRBJ2-7,.,CASIGDISLSYEQYF,TGTGCCAGCATCGGGGACATCAGCCTCTCCTACGAGCAGTACTTC